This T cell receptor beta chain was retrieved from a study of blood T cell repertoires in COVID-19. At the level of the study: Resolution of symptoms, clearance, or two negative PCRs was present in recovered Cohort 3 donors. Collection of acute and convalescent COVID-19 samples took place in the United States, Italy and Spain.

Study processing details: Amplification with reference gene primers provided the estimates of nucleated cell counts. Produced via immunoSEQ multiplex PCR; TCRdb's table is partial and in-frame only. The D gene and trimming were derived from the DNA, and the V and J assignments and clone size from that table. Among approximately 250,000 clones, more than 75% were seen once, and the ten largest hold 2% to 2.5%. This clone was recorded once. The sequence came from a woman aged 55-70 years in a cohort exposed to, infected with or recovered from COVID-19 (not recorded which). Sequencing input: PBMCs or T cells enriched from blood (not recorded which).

The chain's CDR3 is CASSSRTSDSYEQYF. The CDR3 DNA sequence: TGTGCCAGCAGTTCCCGGACTAGCGACTCCTACGAGCAGTACTTC. V usage is TRBV6-2 or TRBV6-3 and J usage is TRBJ2-7, with 9 nucleotides matching TRBD2. CDR3 size: 15 residues. The J segment lost 0 bases and the V segment lost 4 bases, leaving 4 bases of the junction unmatched. Germline CDR1 is MNHEY and CDR2 is SVGEGT.